This passage covers 6 T cell receptor beta chains from one sample sequenced in a study of control samples from healthy donors and cancer patients. Sequencing used immunoSEQ multiplex PCR; TCRdb keeps in-frame clones, though not all of them. Of 200,000 or so clones listed, roughly 94% are singletons. Sequences were obtained from blood. These receptors were taken from a man in his forties or fifties in good health.

The genes are TRBV6-1 and TRBJ1-5; tentative D call: TRBD1 (5 bases). The CDR3 runs to 13 residues. V lost 3 bases to trimming and J lost 5 bases, with 8 bases between them. CDR1 MNHNS and CDR2 SASEGT come from the germline V gene. The CDR3 DNA follows: TGTGCCAGCAGTGAGTCAGGGTATCAGCCCCAGCATTTT. Its protein is CASSESGYQPQHF.

This chain connects TRBV5-1 to TRBJ2-7; 7 nucleotides match TRBD1. CDR1 SGHRS and CDR2 YFSETQ come from the germline V gene. V was clipped by 4 bases and J by 1 base; unmatched bases: 8. The CDR3 spans 15 residues. The CDR3, as DNA: TGCGCCAGCAGCCAACAGGGGCCCCCTTCCTACGAGCAGTACTTC. Protein: CASSQQGPPSYEQYF.

This chain joins TRBV5-4 and TRBJ1-2; D is uncertain. V lost 4 bases to trimming and J lost 0 bases, with 10 bases between them. This CDR3 is built from 14 residues. Germline loops: CDR1 SGHNT, CDR2 YYREEE (reference sequence). The CDR3 bases are TGTGCCAGCAGCCCAGGAAGGACTAACTATGGCTACACCTTC. Its translation is CASSPGRTNYGYTF. Supplemented by reference TRBV5-4 and TRBJ1-2, the full variable domain reads ETGVTQSPTHLIKTRGQQVTLRCSSQSGHNTVSWYQQALGQGPQFIFQYYREEENGRGNFPPRFSGLQFPNYSSELNVNALELDDSALYLCASSPGRTNYGYTFGSGTRLTVV.

J is TRBJ2-1 and V is TRBV6-2 or TRBV6-3; D may be TRBD1 or TRBD2 (5 bases each). There are 17 residues in the CDR3. The germline CDR1 and CDR2 sequences are MNHEY and SVGEGT. Trimming took off 2 bases at V and 7 bases at J, with 21 bases between the two ends. Written as DNA, the CDR3 is TGTGCCAGCAGTTACAGGCTAGGGGACCCCTCCTGGAATGAGCAGTTCTTC. Its translation is CASSYRLGDPSWNEQFF.

The J gene is TRBJ1-1, the V gene TRBV7-9; D ambiguous. This CDR3 region has 13 residues. Trimming pared 2 bases from V and 3 bases from J, leaving 7 bases between. Germline lookup yields CDR1 SEHNR and CDR2 FQNEAQ (reference sequence). The CDR3 coding sequence is TGTGCCAGCAGCTTAACCCAAGACACTGAAGCTTTCTTT. Protein sequence: CASSLTQDTEAFF.

The chain uses TRBV28 and TRBJ1-2; D remains unclear. CDR1 and CDR2 (germline): MDHEN, SYDVKM. This CDR3 is built from 14 residues. V lost 5 bases, J lost 4 bases, and 14 bases lay in between. The CDR3 DNA reads TGTGCCAGCAGTCCACTCGAGACGGGCTATGGCTACACCTTC. Translation: CASSPLETGYGYTF.